The 6 T cell receptor beta chains below were found in one sample sequenced in a study of blood T cell repertoires in COVID-19. TCRdb's table, derived via immunoSEQ multiplex PCR, lists solely in-frame clones and lacks some. Among around 220,000 clones listed, 80% were seen once. Sequenced material: PBMCs or T cells enriched from blood (not recorded which). These receptors all stem from a woman in her thirties or forties with acute COVID-19.

J is TRBJ1-5 and V is TRBV6-5; tentatively, D is TRBD1 (6 bases). CDR3 length equals 13 residues. V lost 4 bases and J 4 bases, leaving 8 bases between the germline ends. Germline CDR1 reads MNHEY; CDR2 reads SVGAGI. Written as DNA, the CDR3 is TGTGCCAGCAGTTCTAGGGGGAATCAGCCCCAGCATTTT. It yields the protein CASSSRGNQPQHF.

This clone was picked up a small number of times. The chain employs TRBV5-1 and TRBJ1-2, with a weak D call TRBD1 (5 bases). The length of the CDR3 is 13 residues. Trimming took off 5 bases at V and 7 bases at J, with 15 bases between the two ends. CDR1 and CDR2 from the germline V gene are SGHRS and YFSETQ. CDR3 in amino acids: CASSDQGWGGYTF. The DNA for the CDR3 is TGCGCCAGCAGTGACCAGGGATGGGGTGGCTACACCTTC. Drawing the rest from reference TRBV5-1 and TRBJ1-2, the complete variable domain is KAGVTQTPRYLIKTRGQQVTLSCSPISGHRSVSWYQQTPGQGLQFLFEYFSETQRNKGNFPGRFSGRQFSNSRSEMNVSTLELGDSALYLCASSDQGWGGYTFGSGTRLTVV.

This rearrangement joins TRBV5-5 to TRBJ2-2, with D perhaps TRBD2 (6 bases). This CDR3 region has 15 residues. Germline V gene lookup returns CDR1 SGHKS and CDR2 YYEKEE (reference sequence). V lost 3 bases, J lost 6 bases, and 15 bases lay in between. CDR3 coding DNA: TGTGCCAGCAGCTCCCGGGACTGGTACGCCGGGGAGCTGTTTTTT. Residues: CASSSRDWYAGELFF. Filled out from reference TRBV5-5 and TRBJ2-2, the complete variable domain reads DAGVTQSPTHLIKTRGQQVTLRCSPISGHKSVSWYQQVLGQGPQFIFQYYEKEERGRGNFPDRFSARQFPNYSSELNVNALLLGDSALYLCASSSRDWYAGELFFGEGSRLTVL.

J is TRBJ2-3 and V is TRBV29-1, with 13 bases that match TRBD2. There are 16 residues in the CDR3. The V segment lost 5 bases and the J segment 1 base; nucleotides outside the gene matches: 6. Germline CDR1 SQVTM, CDR2 ANQGSEA. CDR3 in amino acids: CSVRPGTSGGTDTQYF. Here the CDR3 DNA reads TGCAGCGTTCGTCCCGGGACTAGCGGGGGCACAGATACGCAGTATTTT.

This rearrangement joins TRBV7-8 to TRBJ2-7, with TRBD1 as a possible D gene (6 bases). Germline V CDR1 and CDR2: SGHVS, FQNEAQ. This CDR3 comprises 14 residues. With 5 bases removed from V and 6 bases from J, the gap between germline ends came to 17 bases. The CDR3 bases are TGTGCCAGCAGCAAAACAAGGACAGTTGTCGAGCAGTACTTC. Its protein is CASSKTRTVVEQYF.

V usage is TRBV7-3 and J usage is TRBJ2-1; 10 positions agree with TRBD2. The CDR3 runs to 15 residues. Trimming at V came to 5 bases and at J to 6 bases, leaving 7 bases not matched to a gene. Germline V gene lookup returns CDR1 SGHTA and CDR2 FQGTGA. The CDR3 loop is CASSPPSGSFNEQFF. The CDR3 DNA sequence: TGTGCCAGCAGCCCTCCTAGCGGGAGTTTCAATGAGCAGTTCTTC.